Presented here are 20 T cell receptor beta chains from one specimen sequenced in a study of blood T cell repertoires in COVID-19. Using immunoSEQ multiplex PCR, the repertoire was profiled, and TCRdb retains in-frame clones only, with some absent. The sample has tens of thousands of clones, approximately 85% seen once. Sequences were obtained from peripheral blood. The receptors were gathered from a human donor in a cohort sampled during active COVID-19. The donor label of this sample is uncertain.

The chain links TRBV4-2 to TRBJ1-1; possible D gene TRBD1, 5 bases. The CDR3 has 16 residues. The germline V and J ends were trimmed by 6 bases and 2 bases, with 19 bases remaining between them. Germline V lookup: CDR1 LGHNA, CDR2 YNFKEQ. CDR3 protein: CASRPEGRGVNTEAFF. CDR3 in DNA: TGTGCCAGCAGACCCGAGGGGCGGGGTGTAAACACTGAAGCTTTCTTT.

The chain recombines TRBV5-1 with TRBJ2-5; a weak D match, TRBD1 (7 bases). Germline V gene data show CDR1 as SGHRS and CDR2 as YFSETQ. The V and J ends lost 0 bases and 1 base respectively, with 13 bases between them. The CDR3 totals 16 residues. In DNA, the CDR3 is TGCGCCAGCAGCTTGGGAGGGCAGGGGGGCCAAGAGACCCAGTACTTC. This translates into CASSLGGQGGQETQYF.

The chain joins TRBV6-5 to TRBJ1-2, with D tentatively TRBD1 (5 bases). This CDR3 has 13 residues. Between the trimmed V and J ends, which lost 7 bases and 6 bases, there was a span of 15 bases. CDR1 is MNHEY, CDR2 SVGAGI, per germline. CDR3 sequence reads: CASKIPGGDGYTF. The CDR3 DNA reads TGTGCCAGCAAGATCCCAGGAGGGGATGGCTACACCTTC.

The rearrangement links TRBV21-1 to TRBJ1-6; TRBD1, the D gene given by the table, was not confirmed from the DNA. TRBV21-1 is a documented pseudogene. This CDR3 has 14 residues. CDR3 sequence (DNA): TGTGCCAGCAGCAAAGTGACAGTCAATTCACCCCTCCACTTT. Protein product: CASSKVTVNSPLHF.

The rearrangement uses TRBV28 and TRBJ2-7; 8 bases match TRBD2. Germline lookup yields CDR1 MDHEN and CDR2 SYDVKM. The CDR3 extends over 16 amino acids. V dropped 7 bases and J dropped 5; count of bases not matched to a gene: 16. The CDR3 region is CASMSPRGGNRNEQYF. DNA of the CDR3: TGTGCCAGCATGAGTCCCCGGGGGGGCAATCGGAACGAGCAGTACTTC.

The chain carries TRBV28 and TRBJ2-6, with 8 bases aligning to TRBD2. There are 17 residues in the CDR3. The V and J ends lost 6 bases and 1 base, in that order; junction bases with no gene match: 8. CDR1 MDHEN and CDR2 SYDVKM come from the germline V gene. The CDR3 reads CASSQLRGASGANVLTF. CDR3 coding DNA: TGTGCCAGCAGCCAATTGCGGGGGGCATCTGGGGCCAACGTCCTGACTTTC.

The V gene is TRBV19, the J gene TRBJ2-2; 8 nucleotides agree with TRBD2. Germline trimming cut 2 bases from V and 1 base from J; bases unmatched to any gene: 0. The CDR3 runs to 15 residues. The germline V gene has CDR1 LNHDA and CDR2 SQIVND (reference sequence). The chain's CDR3 is CASSIRGGNTGELFF. CDR3 DNA sequence: TGTGCCAGTAGTATACGGGGGGGGAACACCGGGGAGCTGTTTTTT.

The rearrangement links TRBV5-4 to TRBJ1-4; maybe TRBD1 (5 bases). V was clipped by 2 bases and J by 5 bases, with 13 bases between them. The CDR3 spans 15 residues. CDR1 is SGHNT, CDR2 YYREEE, per germline (reference sequence). Here the CDR3 reads CASSFDGGVNEKLFF. As DNA, the CDR3 is TGTGCCAGCAGCTTCGACGGGGGGGTGAATGAAAAACTGTTTTTT.

This clone was counted a few times. V usage is TRBV9 and J usage is TRBJ2-7, with D maybe TRBD2 (7 bases). The CDR3 is 13 amino acids. Germline V gene data show CDR1 as SGDLS and CDR2 as YYNGEE. With 0 bases removed from V and 6 bases from J, the gap between germline ends came to 10 bases. This CDR3 is CASSVGGGPEQYF. DNA of the CDR3: TGTGCCAGCAGCGTAGGCGGGGGCCCCGAGCAGTACTTC.

V gene TRBV30 combines with J gene TRBJ2-3; TRBD2 is a possible D gene (6 bases). V lost 5 bases and J 7 bases, leaving 10 bases between the germline ends. Germline loops: CDR1 GTSNPN, CDR2 SVGIG (reference sequence). This CDR3 is built from 11 residues. The CDR3 coding sequence is TGTGCCTGGGAGACTAGAAATACGCAGTATTTT. It yields the protein CAWETRNTQYF.

The chain has TRBV15 and TRBJ2-3, with D possibly matching TRBD2 (6 bases). CDR3 size: 15 residues. Germline V gene lookup returns CDR1 LNHNV and CDR2 YYDKDF (reference sequence). V was trimmed by 3 bases and J by 2 bases, leaving 12 bases between them. The CDR3 protein is CATSRLAEHTDTQYF. In DNA, the CDR3 is TGTGCCACCAGCAGGTTAGCGGAGCACACAGATACGCAGTATTTT.

V gene TRBV6-2 or TRBV6-3 combines with J gene TRBJ2-2, with TRBD2 matching 7 bases. V shed 4 bases, J shed 5 bases, and the junction held 10 bases outside the gene matches. Germline assignment: CDR1 MNHEY and CDR2 SVGEGT. This CDR3 is built from 16 residues. The CDR3 DNA reads as TGTGCCAGCAGTTGGGAGGGGTCGATGAGGACCGGGGAGCTGTTTTTT. This sequence encodes CASSWEGSMRTGELFF.

The chain carries TRBV30 and TRBJ1-6; D uncertain. Germline CDR1 reads GTSNPN; CDR2 reads SVGIG (reference sequence). CDR3 length: 15 amino acids. Trimming took 5 bases from V and 0 from J, leaving 11 bases between them. The DNA for the CDR3 is TGTGCCTGGGCCCATCCTAGCTCCTATAATTCACCCCTCCACTTT. Its protein is CAWAHPSSYNSPLHF.

The chain links TRBV9 to TRBJ2-5, with 9 bases aligning to TRBD2. Losses at the gene ends were 3 bases for V and 4 bases for J; bases not matched to a gene: 10. CDR3 size: 16 residues. Germline assignment: CDR1 SGDLS and CDR2 YYNGEE. CDR3 amino acids: CASSAERGAGGETQYF. The DNA of the CDR3 is TGTGCCAGCAGCGCAGAGCGGGGGGCGGGAGGAGAGACCCAGTACTTC. Using reference TRBV9 and TRBJ2-5 for the parts outside the CDR3, the full variable domain is DSGVTQTPKHLITATGQRVTLRCSPRSGDLSVYWYQQSLDQGLQFLIQYYNGEERAKGNILERFSAQQFPDLHSELNLSSLELGDSALYFCASSAERGAGGETQYFGPGTRLLVL.

The chain employs TRBV11-3 and TRBJ2-2, with 7 positions matching TRBD2. Germline-derived CDR1 and CDR2 are SGHNT and YENEEA. This CDR3 spans 16 amino acids. Trimming at V came to 2 bases and at J to 6 bases, leaving 9 bases not matched to a gene. CDR3 region: CASSLFGGSKSGELFF. CDR3 in DNA: TGTGCCAGCAGCTTATTCGGGGGGTCGAAATCCGGGGAGCTGTTTTTT. The full variable domain, its missing parts supplied by reference TRBV11-3 and TRBJ2-2, is EAGVVQSPRYKIIEKKQPVAFWCNPISGHNTLYWYLQNLGQGPELLIRYENEEAVDDSQLPKDRFSAERLKGVDSTLKIQPAELGDSAVYLCASSLFGGSKSGELFFGEGSRLTVL.

This clone was picked up a small number of times. This sequence joins TRBV5-5 and TRBJ1-1; the D gene is possibly TRBD1 (5 bases). The CDR3 covers 15 residues. CDR1 and CDR2 (germline): SGHKS, YYEKEE (reference sequence). V lost 0 bases to trimming and J lost 1 base, with 10 bases between them. CDR3 amino acids: CASSLAPGRNTEAFF. CDR3 nucleotides: TGTGCCAGCAGCTTGGCCCCAGGGCGGAACACTGAAGCTTTCTTT. Drawing the rest from reference TRBV5-5 and TRBJ1-1, the complete variable domain is DAGVTQSPTHLIKTRGQQVTLRCSPISGHKSVSWYQQVLGQGPQFIFQYYEKEERGRGNFPDRFSARQFPNYSSELNVNALLLGDSALYLCASSLAPGRNTEAFFGQGTRLTVV.

The rearrangement links TRBV5-1 to TRBJ2-2; D remains unclear. Germline V gives CDR1 SGHRS, CDR2 YFSETQ. With 4 bases removed from V and 11 bases from J, the gap between germline ends came to 12 bases. The CDR3 consists of 12 residues. CDR3 DNA sequence: TGCGCCAGCAGCGCCGGGTCCCCAGAGCTGTTTTTT. Translation: CASSAGSPELFF.

V usage is TRBV6-5 and J usage is TRBJ1-2; 8 bases match TRBD1. Germline CDR1 reads MNHEY; CDR2 reads SVGAGI. The V and J ends lost 7 bases and 1 base, in that order; junction bases with no gene match: 8. The CDR3 length is 15 residues. CDR3 loop: CASTLTTGDNYGYTF. CDR3 coding DNA: TGTGCCAGCACTTTAACGACAGGGGATAACTATGGCTACACCTTC.

This clone was observed once. The chain couples TRBV7-9 to TRBJ2-3; TRBD2 agrees at 7 bases. CDR1 is SEHNR and CDR2 is FQNEAQ in the germline V gene (reference sequence). This CDR3 region has 13 residues. V dropped 2 bases and J dropped 5; count of bases not matched to a gene: 1. The CDR3 DNA follows: TGTGCCAGCAGCTTACCTAGCGGAGATACGCAGTATTTT. It yields the protein CASSLPSGDTQYF.

The rearrangement joins TRBV19 to TRBJ1-2, with 8 bases aligning to TRBD1. The V segment lost 6 bases and the J segment 10 bases; nucleotides outside the gene matches: 7. The CDR3 sequence is 12 residues long. CDR1 is LNHDA, CDR2 SQIVND, per germline (reference sequence). The CDR3 nucleotides read TGTGCCAGTAGCTCCGGGACAGGTCTCTACACCTTC. Protein product: CASSSGTGLYTF.